This T cell receptor (beta chain) was retrieved from a study of vaccination and CD4 T cells after COVID-19. For the study at large: Convalescent patients had positive nasal swab PCR results for SARS-CoV-2. Disease was mild in roughly 10 and severe in one. Study conclusions and caveats: Early timepoints after natural infection were not analyzed in these convalescent patients.

Treatment denoted: approximately nine-day PBMC culture with coronavirus spike peptide pools or control peptides (ViraFEST assay). On day 3 and again on day 7, fresh IL-2 medium was used to replace half the medium. Following culture for nine to ten days, CD4+ T cells were isolated by negative selection. Oncomine TCR Beta short-read sequencing was applied to DNA from cultured CD4+ T cells. MiXCR, applied by TCRdb to the PCR reads, yields one record per CDR3 protein. Altogether about 3,800 distinct CDR3 sequences are present, more than 13% being singletons, with the ten largest covering roughly 16%. This clonotype is medium-sized. Antigen specificity is unknown. Germline assignment: CDR1 LNHDA and CDR2 SQIVND (reference sequence). The CDR3 runs 15 residues. The ends were cut back, 4 bases at V and 5 bases at J, with 18 bases in the middle.

The chain links TRBV19 to TRBJ2-7; maybe TRBD2 (5 bases). This TCR was recovered from a human donor who had recovered from COVID-19. The specimen was CD4+ T cells from blood, cultured in vitro. CDR3 sequence: CASSRVGLVGDEQYF. The DNA of the CDR3 is TGTGCCAGTAGTAGGGTCGGGTTGGTCGGGGACGAGCAGTACTTC.